The entry below gives a single T cell receptor beta chain sequence along with its context. Its target is unknown. The CDR3 runs 13 residues. Germline loops: CDR1 SGHRS, CDR2 YFSETQ. The germline V and J ends were trimmed by 7 bases and 1 base, with 9 bases remaining between them. This table comes from immunoSEQ multiplex PCR, and its TCRdb copy is limited to in-frame clones, with some not included. Among tens of thousands of clones listed, around 94% were seen once. The sample comes from a study of T cells in localized non-small cell lung cancer. The study's findings and limits: Overall survival was longer when the density of T cells in the blood was higher. Sequencing was limited to one tumor region, leaving the possibility of heterogeneity open. A median of approximately 57 clones ranked among the top 100 in tumor appeared in adjacent lung. Uninvolved neighboring lung showed the greatest T cell clonality, exceeding tumor.

This specimen was peripheral blood, taken before any cancer treatment. The rearrangement links TRBV5-1 to TRBJ2-1, with D perhaps being TRBD1 or TRBD2 (5 bases each). This TCR was recovered from a woman aged 35-70 years with stage I lung adenocarcinoma. The CDR3 DNA follows: TGCGCCAGCGGGGGTCTTTCCTACAATGAGCAGTTCTTC. It codes for CASGGLSYNEQFF.